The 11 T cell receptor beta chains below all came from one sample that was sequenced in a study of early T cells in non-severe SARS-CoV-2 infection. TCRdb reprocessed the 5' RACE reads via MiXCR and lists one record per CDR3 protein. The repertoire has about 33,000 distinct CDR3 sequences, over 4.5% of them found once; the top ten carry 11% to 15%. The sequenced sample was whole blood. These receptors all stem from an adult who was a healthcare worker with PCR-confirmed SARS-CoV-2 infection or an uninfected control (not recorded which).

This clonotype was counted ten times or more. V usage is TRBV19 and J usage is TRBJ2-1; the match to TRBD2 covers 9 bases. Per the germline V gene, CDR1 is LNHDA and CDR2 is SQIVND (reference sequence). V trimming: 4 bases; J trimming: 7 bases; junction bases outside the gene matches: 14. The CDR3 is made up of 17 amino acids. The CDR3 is CASSTRPLAGIFNEQFF. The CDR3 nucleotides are TGTGCCAGTAGTACCCGTCCCCTAGCGGGGATATTTAATGAGCAGTTCTTC.

The CDR3 loop reads CASSFRSTGELFF. In DNA form, the CDR3 reads TGTGCCAGCAGCTTCCGCTCCACCGGGGAGCTGTTTTTT. The V call is TRBV11-3, the J call TRBJ2-2, with D uncertain. Trimming took off 3 bases at V and 4 bases at J, with 6 bases between the two ends. The CDR3 covers 13 residues. Germline V gene lookup returns CDR1 SGHNT and CDR2 YENEEA. Variable domain in full (rest from reference TRBV11-3 and TRBJ2-2): EAGVVQSPRYKIIEKKQPVAFWCNPISGHNTLYWYLQNLGQGPELLIRYENEEAVDDSQLPKDRFSAERLKGVDSTLKIQPAELGDSAVYLCASSFRSTGELFFGEGSRLTVL.

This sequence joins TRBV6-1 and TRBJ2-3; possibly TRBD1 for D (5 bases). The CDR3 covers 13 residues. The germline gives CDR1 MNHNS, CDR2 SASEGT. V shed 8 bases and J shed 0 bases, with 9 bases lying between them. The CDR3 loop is CASQTASTDTQYF. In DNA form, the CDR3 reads TGTGCCAGCCAGACAGCTAGCACAGATACGCAGTATTTT.

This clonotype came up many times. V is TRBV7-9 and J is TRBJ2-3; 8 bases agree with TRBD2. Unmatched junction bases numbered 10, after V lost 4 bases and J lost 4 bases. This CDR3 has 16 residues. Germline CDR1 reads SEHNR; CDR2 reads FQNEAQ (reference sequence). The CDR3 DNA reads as TGTGCCAGCAGCTCCAGGGTAGCGGGGTTCGCAGATACGCAGTATTTT. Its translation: CASSSRVAGFADTQYF.

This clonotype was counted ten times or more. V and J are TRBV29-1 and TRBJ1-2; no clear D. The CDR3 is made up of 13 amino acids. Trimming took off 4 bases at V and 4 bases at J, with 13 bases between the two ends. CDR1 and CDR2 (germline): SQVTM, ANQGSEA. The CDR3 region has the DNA TGCAGCGTTGGAGCAGGCGAGGGCTATGGCTACACCTTC. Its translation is CSVGAGEGYGYTF. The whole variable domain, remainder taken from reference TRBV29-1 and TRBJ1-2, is SAVISQKPSRDICQRGTSLTIQCQVDSQVTMMFWYRQQPGQSLTLIATANQGSEATYESGFVIDKFPISRPNLTFSTLTVSNMSPEDSSIYLCSVGAGEGYGYTFGSGTRLTVV.

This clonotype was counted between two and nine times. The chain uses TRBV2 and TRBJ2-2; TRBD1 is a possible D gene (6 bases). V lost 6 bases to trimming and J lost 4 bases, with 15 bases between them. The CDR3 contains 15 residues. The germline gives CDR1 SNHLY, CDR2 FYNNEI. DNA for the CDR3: TGTGCCAGCAGGGAACAGGGTACCGGCACCGGGGAGCTGTTTTTT. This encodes CASREQGTGTGELFF. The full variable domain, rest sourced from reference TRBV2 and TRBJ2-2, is EPEVTQTPSHQVTQMGQEVILRCVPISNHLYFYWYRQILGQKVEFLVSFYNNEISEKSEIFDDQFSVERPDGSNFTLKIRSTKLEDSAMYFCASREQGTGTGELFFGEGSRLTVL.

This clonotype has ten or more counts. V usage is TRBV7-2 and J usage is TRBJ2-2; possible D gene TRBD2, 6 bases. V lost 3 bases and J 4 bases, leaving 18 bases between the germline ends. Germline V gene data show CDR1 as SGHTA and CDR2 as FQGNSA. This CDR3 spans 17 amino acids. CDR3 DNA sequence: TGTGCCAGCAGCTTTTTCCGGGACTCCCATGGCACCGGGGAGCTGTTTTTT. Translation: CASSFFRDSHGTGELFF.

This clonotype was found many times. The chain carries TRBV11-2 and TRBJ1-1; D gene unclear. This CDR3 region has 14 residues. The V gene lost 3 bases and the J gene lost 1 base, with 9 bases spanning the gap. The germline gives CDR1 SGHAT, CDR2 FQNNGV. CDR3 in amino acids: CASSLPAWNTEAFF. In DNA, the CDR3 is TGTGCCAGCAGCTTGCCCGCATGGAACACTGAAGCTTTCTTT.

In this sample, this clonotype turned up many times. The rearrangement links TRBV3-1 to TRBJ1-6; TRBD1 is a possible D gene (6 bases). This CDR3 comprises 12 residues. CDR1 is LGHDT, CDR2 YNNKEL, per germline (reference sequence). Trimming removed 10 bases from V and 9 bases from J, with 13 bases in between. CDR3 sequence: CATRGDASPLHF. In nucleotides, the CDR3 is TGTGCCACTAGGGGGGACGCTTCACCCCTCCACTTT. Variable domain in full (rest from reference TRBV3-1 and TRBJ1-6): DTAVSQTPKYLVTQMGNDKSIKCEQNLGHDTMYWYKQDSKKFLKIMFSYNNKELIINETVPNRFSPKSPDKAHLNLHINSLELGDSAVYFCATRGDASPLHFGNGTRLTVT.

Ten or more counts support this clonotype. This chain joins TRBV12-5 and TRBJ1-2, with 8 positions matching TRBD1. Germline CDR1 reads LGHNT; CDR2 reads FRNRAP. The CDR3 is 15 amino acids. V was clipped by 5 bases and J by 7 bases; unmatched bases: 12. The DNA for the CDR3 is TGTGCTAGTGGTCCAACCAGGGGGCTAAGGAGTGGCTACACCTTC. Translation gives CASGPTRGLRSGYTF.

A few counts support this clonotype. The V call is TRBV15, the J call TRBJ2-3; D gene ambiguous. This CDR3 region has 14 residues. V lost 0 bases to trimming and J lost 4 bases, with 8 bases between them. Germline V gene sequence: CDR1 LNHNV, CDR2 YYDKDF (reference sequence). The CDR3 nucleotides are TGTGCCACCAGCAGAGATCACACAGCAGATACGCAGTATTTT. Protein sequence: CATSRDHTADTQYF. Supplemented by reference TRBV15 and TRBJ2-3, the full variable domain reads DAMVIQNPRYQVTQFGKPVTLSCSQTLNHNVMYWYQQKSSQAPKLLFHYYDKDFNNEADTPDNFQSRRPNTSFCFLDIRSPGLGDTAMYLCATSRDHTADTQYFGPGTRLTVL.